These 25 T cell receptor beta chains were all obtained from the same sample, sequenced in a study of cytomegalovirus exposure and HLA in healthy donors. In the PCR, 60 Vbeta and 13 Jbeta primers were used. Libraries were prepared by immunoSEQ multiplex PCR; TCRdb keeps only in-frame clonotypes and omits some of them. The table has 60,000 to 75,000 clones, 75% to 90% seen once. The sample consisted of PBMCs. The receptors were gathered from a woman in her thirties in good health and CMV-seropositive.

This chain uses TRBV29-1 with TRBJ1-1; TRBD1 is a possible D gene (6 bases). The V and J ends lost 2 bases and 1 base respectively, with 8 bases between them. This CDR3 is built from 13 residues. Germline V CDR1 and CDR2: SQVTM, ANQGSEA. DNA of the CDR3: TGCAGCGTTGAAAAACAGGGGAACACTGAAGCTTTCTTT. This codes for CSVEKQGNTEAFF.

The chain recombines TRBV7-3 with TRBJ1-3, with 10 bases that match TRBD1. Germline trimming cut 11 bases from V and 0 bases from J; bases unmatched to any gene: 10. The CDR3 consists of 16 residues. Germline CDR1 SGHTA, CDR2 FQGTGA. CDR3 residues: CAPGTGDGYSGNTIYF. CDR3 in DNA: TGTGCCCCCGGGACAGGGGATGGATACTCTGGAAACACCATATATTTT.

The chain carries TRBV7-6 and TRBJ2-5; 11 positions match TRBD1. V lost 5 bases to trimming and J lost 5 bases; unmatched junction nucleotides: 7. The CDR3 spans 15 residues. Looked up from germline, CDR1 is SGHVS and CDR2 is FNYEAQ. The CDR3 reads CASSRGQGAWETQYF. In nucleotides, the CDR3 is TGTGCCAGCAGCAGAGGACAGGGGGCATGGGAGACCCAGTACTTC.

About this clone itself: Other DNA sequences in this sample translate to the same CDR3. The chain joins TRBV6-1 to TRBJ2-7; 9 bases are shared with TRBD1. The CDR3 is 14 amino acids. CDR1 is MNHNS, CDR2 SASEGT, per germline. V was clipped by 10 bases and J by 3 bases; unmatched bases: 10. The CDR3 coding sequence is TGTGCCATCAGGACAGGGGAGTGGCGCTACGAGCAGTACTTC. Its protein is CAIRTGEWRYEQYF.

This sequence joins TRBV11-2 and TRBJ2-3; 15 nucleotides align to TRBD2. The CDR3 length is 17 residues. Per the germline V gene, CDR1 is SGHAT and CDR2 is FQNNGV. With V trimmed by 4 bases and J by 0 bases, 2 bases remained unmatched. This CDR3 reads CASSSGLAGGSTDTQYF. DNA of the CDR3: TGTGCCAGCAGCTCCGGACTAGCGGGAGGGAGCACAGATACGCAGTATTTT.

V usage is TRBV29-1 and J usage is TRBJ2-1; TRBD1 is a possible D gene (5 bases). The CDR3 extends over 12 amino acids. Trimming shortened V by 7 bases and J by 2 bases, and 9 bases separated the two germline ends. Germline assignment: CDR1 SQVTM and CDR2 ANQGSEA. CDR3 DNA sequence: TGCAGCGCCCAGACAGCCTACAATGAGCAGTTCTTC. Amino acid sequence: CSAQTAYNEQFF.

This chain links TRBV19 with TRBJ2-3; maybe TRBD2 (6 bases). The length of the CDR3 is 16 residues. Deletions cut 1 base from V and 1 base from J, with 12 bases between. Germline CDR1 LNHDA, CDR2 SQIVND (reference sequence). The CDR3 DNA is TGTGCCAGTAGTATAGCTGGGGGGTTCCGCACAGATACGCAGTATTTT. It yields the protein CASSIAGGFRTDTQYF.

The chain is built from TRBV5-1 and TRBJ1-1; D call uncertain. Germline V lookup: CDR1 SGHRS, CDR2 YFSETQ. The V end was cut by 2 bases, the J end by 6 bases, with 8 bases between. This CDR3 is built from 12 residues. The CDR3 nucleotides are TGCGCCAGCAGCTTCCCAGGCGCTGAAGCTTTCTTT. Its translation: CASSFPGAEAFF.

This sequence joins TRBV7-9 and TRBJ2-7, with TRBD2 matching over 7 bases. Germline CDR1 reads SEHNR; CDR2 reads FQNEAQ (reference sequence). The CDR3 contains 15 residues. J gave up 0 bases and V 5 bases, and 7 bases lay outside the gene matches. CDR3 region: CASSQTSKSSYEQYF. CDR3 nucleotide sequence: TGTGCCAGCAGCCAGACTAGCAAGAGCTCCTACGAGCAGTACTTC.

This clone has just one count. This chain uses TRBV10-2 with TRBJ2-7; 9 bases align to TRBD2. V dropped 6 bases and J dropped 7; count of bases not matched to a gene: 16. This CDR3 comprises 16 residues. CDR1 is WSHSY and CDR2 is SAAADI in the germline V gene. CDR3 DNA sequence: TGCGCCAGCAGGGGGGGGGTGGCGGGAGGGCCTAGTGAGCAGTACTTC. Amino acid sequence: CASRGGVAGGPSEQYF.

The chain employs TRBV18 and TRBJ2-1, with 8 bases that match TRBD1. The CDR3 has 17 amino acids. V shed 1 base, J shed 9 bases, and the junction held 14 bases outside the gene matches. Per germline, CDR1 KGHSH and CDR2 LQKENI. The DNA for the CDR3 is TGTGCCAGCTCACCACGCCTTGCGGACAGGGTTAAAGGTGAGCAGTTCTTC. It specifies CASSPRLADRVKGEQFF.

This chain links TRBV7-2 with TRBJ1-4; the D gene is possibly TRBD1 (5 bases). There are 15 residues in the CDR3. Trimming removed 4 bases from V and 3 bases from J, with 12 bases in between. Germline V CDR1 and CDR2: SGHTA, FQGNSA. DNA for the CDR3: TGTGCCAGCAGCTCTTCCAGGGCGGCTAATGAAAAACTGTTTTTT. Translating gives CASSSSRAANEKLFF. Based on the CDR3 plus reference TRBV7-2 and TRBJ1-4, the full variable domain is GAGVSQSPSNKVTEKGKDVELRCDPISGHTALYWYRQSLGQGLEFLIYFQGNSAPDKSGLPSDRFSAERTGGSVSTLTIQRTQQEDSAVYLCASSSSRAANEKLFFGSGTQLSVL.

The V call is TRBV28, the J call TRBJ2-1; TRBD2 matches at 12 bases. There are 15 residues in the CDR3. CDR1 is MDHEN and CDR2 is SYDVKM in the germline V gene. V lost 6 bases, J lost 9 bases, and 9 bases stayed unmatched. The CDR3 region is CASSVVTSGSFEQFF. DNA of the CDR3: TGTGCCAGCAGCGTTGTGACTAGCGGGAGTTTTGAGCAGTTCTTC.

The chain couples TRBV28 to TRBJ2-5; possible D gene TRBD2, 5 bases. Germline-derived CDR1 and CDR2 are MDHEN and SYDVKM. There are 11 residues in the CDR3. Between the trimmed V and J ends, which lost 6 bases and 9 bases, there was a span of 11 bases. The CDR3 DNA is TGTGCCAGCAGGGAGGCCGCGGCCCAGTACTTC. Its protein is CASREAAAQYF. Complete variable domain (other parts from reference TRBV28 and TRBJ2-5): DVKVTQSSRYLVKRTGEKVFLECVQDMDHENMFWYRQDPGLGLRLIYFSYDVKMKEKGDIPEGYSVSREKKERFSLILESASTNQTSMYLCASREAAAQYFGPGTRLLVL.

The chain employs TRBV5-1 and TRBJ2-1; TRBD2 matches at 10 bases. V lost 0 bases and J lost 5; bases outside the gene matches: 5. The CDR3 is 16 residues long. CDR1 is SGHRS and CDR2 is YFSETQ in the germline V gene. The CDR3 is CASSLALAGGNNEQFF. The CDR3 bases are TGCGCCAGCAGCTTGGCTTTAGCGGGAGGTAACAATGAGCAGTTCTTC.

This chain connects TRBV30 to TRBJ2-5; TRBD2 matches at 13 bases. Losses at the gene ends were 2 bases for V and 6 bases for J; bases not matched to a gene: 12. The germline V gene encodes CDR1 GTSNPN and CDR2 SVGIG (reference sequence). The CDR3 is 17 amino acids. CDR3 sequence reads: CAWSSPGLAGLGKTQYF. The CDR3 coding sequence is TGTGCCTGGAGTTCTCCGGGACTAGCGGGATTGGGGAAGACCCAGTACTTC.

The genes are TRBV4-2 and TRBJ1-1, with no clear D. The CDR3 runs to 13 residues. V was pared by 3 bases and J by 1 base, with 6 bases between. Germline values: CDR1 LGHNA, CDR2 YNFKEQ. The CDR3 DNA is TGTGCCAGCAGCCATGAGGGGAACACTGAAGCTTTCTTT. As protein: CASSHEGNTEAFF.

The J gene is TRBJ2-7, the V gene TRBV7-9, with 8 bases that match TRBD1. CDR3 length: 14 amino acids. CDR1 is SEHNR, CDR2 FQNEAQ, per germline (reference sequence). Trimming took 0 bases from V and 3 from J; bases not matched to a gene: 1. CDR3 amino acids: CASSLAGQGYEQYF. DNA for the CDR3: TGTGCCAGCAGCTTAGCTGGACAGGGCTACGAGCAGTACTTC. The variable domain in full, with the rest retrieved from reference TRBV7-9 and TRBJ2-7, is DTGVSQNPRHKITKRGQNVTFRCDPISEHNRLYWYRQTLGQGPEFLTYFQNEAQLEKSRLLSDRFSAERPKGSFSTLEIQRTEQGDSAMYLCASSLAGQGYEQYFGPGTRLTVT.

The V and J genes are TRBV7-7 and TRBJ2-5, with a tentative D call TRBD2 (6 bases). The CDR3 is made up of 15 amino acids. Trimming removed 3 bases from V and 3 bases from J, with 14 bases in between. The germline gives CDR1 SSHAT, CDR2 FNYEAQ (reference sequence). The CDR3 is CASSFLGGEEETQYF. Here the CDR3 DNA reads TGTGCCAGCAGCTTCCTCGGGGGTGAGGAAGAGACCCAGTACTTC.

This sequence joins TRBV27 and TRBJ2-1, with TRBD2 identical over 7 bases. V trimming: 6 bases; J trimming: 5 bases; junction bases outside the gene matches: 7. Germline assignment: CDR1 MNHEY and CDR2 SMNVEV (reference sequence). This CDR3 is 14 amino acids long. The CDR3 loop reads CASSRAGGNNEQFF. The CDR3 region has the DNA TGTGCCAGCAGCCGCGCCGGGGGGAACAATGAGCAGTTCTTC.

Note on this clone: The same CDR3 also results from other DNA sequences found in this sample. The rearrangement uses TRBV6-5 and TRBJ1-1; 7 bases match TRBD1. Trimming took 0 bases from V and 7 from J; bases not matched to a gene: 5. Germline CDR1 reads MNHEY; CDR2 reads SVGAGI. The CDR3 contains 14 residues. The CDR3 is CASSYSTGIGEAFF. For the CDR3, the DNA is TGTGCCAGCAGTTACTCGACAGGGATCGGTGAAGCTTTCTTT.

The chain uses TRBV14 and TRBJ2-5, with 7 bases matching TRBD2. The ends lost 1 base at V and 10 bases at J; junction bases unmatched: 12. Germline loops: CDR1 SGHDN, CDR2 FVKESK. This CDR3 region has 15 residues. DNA for the CDR3: TGTGCCAGCAGCCAAGGGCAGGCGGGAGCTTCGATCCAGTACTTC. Its protein product is CASSQGQAGASIQYF.

This chain uses TRBV14 with TRBJ2-2, with 9 bases fitting TRBD1. Trimming removed 1 base from V and 5 bases from J; junction bases left unmatched: 11. From germline, CDR1 is SGHDN and CDR2 FVKESK. There are 18 residues in the CDR3. The CDR3 reads CASSQGPRDRVRTGELFF. In DNA, the CDR3 is TGTGCCAGCAGCCAAGGCCCAAGGGACAGGGTGAGGACCGGGGAGCTGTTTTTT.

The CDR3 nucleotides are TGTGCCAGCAGCCAAGAATCGGGGTTTGCTAATGAAAAACTGTTTTTT. This gives the protein CASSQESGFANEKLFF. This rearrangement joins TRBV4-2 to TRBJ1-4, with unresolved D. The length of the CDR3 is 16 residues. Per germline, CDR1 LGHNA and CDR2 YNFKEQ. Trimming took 0 bases from V and 3 from J, leaving 11 bases between them.

CDR3 DNA: TGTGCCAGCAGTTTAACAGGGGGCATTCAGCCCCAGCATTTT. It specifies CASSLTGGIQPQHF. The chain recombines TRBV28 with TRBJ1-5; 9 nucleotides match TRBD1. The CDR3 sequence is 14 residues long. Germline assignment: CDR1 MDHEN and CDR2 SYDVKM. V shed 2 bases, J shed 6 bases, and the junction held 2 bases outside the gene matches.